Presented here are 7 T cell receptor beta chains from one specimen sequenced in a study of graft-versus-host responses after intestinal transplantation. Their recognized antigens are unknown. Only in-frame clones appear in the TCRdb table, and some are missing; sequencing was by immunoSEQ multiplex PCR. The repertoire has approximately 92,000 clones, under 95% of them found once; the top ten carry about 6.3%. The sequenced sample was unstimulated CD8+ T cells sorted from spleen or lymph node cells, obtained before intestinal transplant. The receptor source for this set is a human donor who received an intestinal transplant.

V and J are TRBV6-5 and TRBJ1-2; the D is unclear. The length of the CDR3 is 13 residues. Germline CDR1 MNHEY, CDR2 SVGAGI. V was cut by 5 bases and J by 0 bases, with 7 bases left in between. The CDR3 protein is CASSEGPNYGYTF. CDR3 DNA: TGTGCCAGCAGTGAAGGCCCTAACTATGGCTACACCTTC.

CDR3 sequence reads: CASSSTGDNYGYTF. The DNA of the CDR3 is TGTGCCAGCAGCTCCACAGGGGATAACTATGGCTACACCTTC. The gene calls are TRBV5-5 and TRBJ1-2, with 7 bases identical to TRBD1. CDR1 and CDR2 (germline): SGHKS, YYEKEE (reference sequence). The junction had 3 bases not matched to a gene; V was cut back by 3 bases and J by 1 base. The CDR3 contains 14 residues.

J is TRBJ2-5 and V is TRBV6-6; 7 bases are shared with TRBD1. J gave up 3 bases and V 8 bases, and 6 bases lay outside the gene matches. The CDR3 has 13 residues. Germline assignment: CDR1 MNHNY and CDR2 SVGAGI (reference sequence). The CDR3 loop is CASEGQSEETQYF. CDR3 nucleotides: TGTGCCAGCGAGGGACAGTCAGAAGAGACCCAGTACTTC.

The rearrangement uses TRBV5-7 and TRBJ2-5; D gene uncertain. TRBV5-7 is an open reading frame whose function is uncertain. The CDR3 is 11 amino acids. V gave up 1 base and J gave up 7 bases, with 5 bases separating them. CDR3 DNA sequence: TGTGCCAGCAGCTTGCGGGTGACCCAGTACTTC. Its translation: CASSLRVTQYF.

V gene TRBV6-4 combines with J gene TRBJ2-7, with 7 bases matching TRBD1. The germline V gene has CDR1 MRHNA and CDR2 SNTAGT. The CDR3 totals 13 residues. V lost 9 bases and J lost 2; bases outside the gene matches: 7. CDR3 protein: CASRRQGPYEQYF. The CDR3, as DNA: TGTGCCAGTCGTCGACAGGGTCCCTACGAGCAGTACTTC.

This chain links TRBV29-1 with TRBJ1-4; TRBD1 might be the D (5 bases). The CDR3 has 14 amino acids. CDR1 is SQVTM and CDR2 is ANQGSEA in the germline V gene. Trimming pared 6 bases from V and 0 bases from J, leaving 11 bases between. The CDR3 DNA reads TGCAGCGTCTGGGACTTTGCAACTAATGAAAAACTGTTTTTT. Its protein product is CSVWDFATNEKLFF.

The rearrangement uses TRBV23-1 and TRBJ1-6; 7 bases match TRBD1. TRBV23-1 is sorted into the ORF group, with uncertain function. The CDR3 length is 14 residues. The V gene end was trimmed by 7 bases and the J gene end by 7 bases; junction bases not matched to a gene: 7. The DNA of the CDR3 is TGCGCCAGCACCATGGGACAGACCAATTCACCCCTCCACTTT. Translation gives CASTMGQTNSPLHF.